Below, 18 T cell receptor beta chains from the same sample are listed, as sequenced in a study of blood T cell repertoires in COVID-19. The data were produced by immunoSEQ multiplex PCR, yet TCRdb's version contains in-frame clones alone and is incomplete. The repertoire consists of fewer than 200,000 clones, with 75% to 90% occurring once and the leading ten covering roughly 8.2%. Material for sequencing was peripheral blood. These receptor sequences come from a woman aged 60-75 years with acute or convalescent COVID-19.

J is TRBJ1-1 and V is TRBV3-1 (or the pseudogene TRBV3-2); D remains unclear. Per germline, CDR1 LGHDT and CDR2 YNNKEL (reference sequence). The CDR3 has 16 residues. The V and J ends lost 0 bases and 0 bases respectively, with 11 bases between them. The CDR3 protein is CASSQEASSMNTEAFF. For the CDR3, the DNA is TGTGCCAGCAGCCAAGAAGCCTCAAGCATGAACACTGAAGCTTTCTTT.

The chain links TRBV4-2 to TRBJ1-1; D remains unclear. Trimming took off 2 bases at V and 0 bases at J, with 13 bases between the two ends. The CDR3 length is 16 residues. Germline V gives CDR1 LGHNA, CDR2 YNFKEQ. The CDR3 nucleotides read TGTGCCAGCAGCCAACCCGAGGGCGGACTGAACACTGAAGCTTTCTTT. It yields the protein CASSQPEGGLNTEAFF.

The V and J genes are TRBV6-5 and TRBJ2-7; 7 nucleotides match TRBD2. V shed 7 bases, J shed 4 bases, and the junction held 4 bases outside the gene matches. The CDR3 runs to 12 residues. The germline gives CDR1 MNHEY, CDR2 SVGAGI. CDR3 nucleotides: TGTGCCAGCACTCAGCGGGAATACGAGCAGTACTTC. The encoded protein is CASTQREYEQYF.

The J gene is TRBJ1-4, the V gene TRBV6-5; 9 bases fit TRBD1. After removal of 6 bases from V and 8 bases from J, the junction contained 7 bases not matched to a gene. CDR3 length: 14 amino acids. Germline CDR1 reads MNHEY; CDR2 reads SVGAGI. The CDR3 sequence is CASSPGQGQEKLFF. The DNA for the CDR3 is TGTGCCAGCAGCCCGGGACAGGGCCAAGAAAAACTGTTTTTT.

The V gene is TRBV19, the J gene TRBJ1-1; a possible D gene is TRBD1 (5 bases). V was pared by 2 bases and J by 1 base, with 11 bases between. This CDR3 contains 15 residues. From germline, CDR1 is LNHDA and CDR2 SQIVND (reference sequence). CDR3 nucleotide sequence: TGTGCCAGTAGTATATCCGGACATTCGAACACTGAAGCTTTCTTT. It codes for CASSISGHSNTEAFF.

The chain uses TRBV7-2 and TRBJ1-2, with no clear D. The CDR3 contains 14 residues. CDR1 SGHTA and CDR2 FQGNSA come from the germline V gene. Trimming pared 5 bases from V and 3 bases from J, leaving 13 bases between. The chain's CDR3 is CASSRPRGDYGYTF. As DNA, the CDR3 is TGTGCCAGCAGCCGTCCTCGGGGAGACTATGGCTACACCTTC.

This clone came up once. The J gene is TRBJ2-3, the V gene TRBV7-3, with TRBD2 matching 9 bases. Germline V lookup: CDR1 SGHTA, CDR2 FQGTGA. This CDR3 is built from 14 residues. The ends lost 5 bases at V and 4 bases at J; junction bases unmatched: 4. The CDR3 nucleotides are TGTGCCAGCAGCCCTATAGCGGGAGCAGATACGCAGTATTTT. Translated, it gives CASSPIAGADTQYF.

This clone was seen just once. The chain has TRBV24-1 and TRBJ2-6; 12 bases fit TRBD2. CDR3 length equals 15 residues. The junction had 0 bases not matched to a gene; V was cut back by 8 bases and J by 2 bases. Looked up from germline, CDR1 is KGHDR and CDR2 is SFDVKD. This CDR3 reads CATTSGRAGANVLTF. CDR3 DNA sequence: TGTGCCACCACTAGCGGGAGGGCTGGGGCCAACGTCCTGACTTTC.

The V and J genes are TRBV7-2 and TRBJ1-1; D might be TRBD1 (5 bases). V was trimmed by 3 bases and J by 8 bases, leaving 16 bases between them. CDR1 SGHTA and CDR2 FQGNSA come from the germline V gene. The CDR3 loop spans 14 amino acids. The chain's CDR3 is CASSFWVGGPEAFF. Written as DNA, the CDR3 is TGTGCCAGCAGCTTTTGGGTCGGGGGTCCGGAAGCTTTCTTT.

This clone occurred once. The chain recombines TRBV11-2 with TRBJ2-7, with D possibly matching TRBD1 (5 bases). Trimming cost V 5 bases and J 2 bases, with 7 bases left between them. CDR3 length equals 12 residues. Germline loops: CDR1 SGHAT, CDR2 FQNNGV. The CDR3 protein is CASSQTAYEQYF. The CDR3 DNA reads as TGTGCCAGCAGCCAGACAGCCTACGAGCAGTACTTC. Full variable domain (outside the CDR3, taken from reference TRBV11-2 and TRBJ2-7): EAGVAQSPRYKIIEKRQSVAFWCNPISGHATLYWYQQILGQGPKLLIQFQNNGVVDDSQLPKDRFSAERLKGVDSTLKIQPAKLEDSAVYLCASSQTAYEQYFGPGTRLTVT.

The chain recombines TRBV9 with TRBJ1-4; D is uncertain. Germline V gene lookup returns CDR1 SGDLS and CDR2 YYNGEE. CDR3 length: 15 residues. Trimming pared 0 bases from V and 5 bases from J, leaving 11 bases between. CDR3: CASSVASQVNEKLFF. CDR3 sequence (DNA): TGTGCCAGCAGCGTAGCCAGTCAGGTCAATGAAAAACTGTTTTTT.

The rearrangement uses TRBV7-9 and TRBJ1-2; no reliable D call. The CDR3 loop spans 14 amino acids. The germline gives CDR1 SEHNR, CDR2 FQNEAQ (reference sequence). Trimming shortened V by 1 base and J by 3 bases, and 9 bases separated the two germline ends. CDR3 DNA: TGTGCCAGCAGCTTAGATACCGGAGACTATGGCTACACCTTC. This translates into CASSLDTGDYGYTF.

This clone was counted between two and nine times. The chain employs TRBV5-4 and TRBJ1-1, with 9 bases fitting TRBD1. J lost 6 bases, V lost 0 bases, and 3 bases had no gene match. The V gene's germline CDR1 is SGHNT and CDR2 YYREEE (reference sequence). This CDR3 has 14 residues. CDR3 nucleotides: TGTGCCAGCAGCTTGGACAGGGGGCTTGCTGAAGCTTTCTTT. Amino acid sequence: CASSLDRGLAEAFF. Drawing the rest from reference TRBV5-4 and TRBJ1-1, the complete variable domain is ETGVTQSPTHLIKTRGQQVTLRCSSQSGHNTVSWYQQALGQGPQFIFQYYREEENGRGNFPPRFSGLQFPNYSSELNVNALELDDSALYLCASSLDRGLAEAFFGQGTRLTVV.

The J gene is TRBJ2-3, the V gene TRBV7-2; 14 bases map to TRBD2. Germline trimming cut 5 bases from V and 4 bases from J; bases unmatched to any gene: 2. Germline assignment: CDR1 SGHTA and CDR2 FQGNSA. The CDR3 contains 15 residues. CDR3 sequence: CASSGGLAGADTQYF. CDR3 nucleotide sequence: TGTGCCAGCAGCGGGGGACTAGCGGGGGCAGATACGCAGTATTTT.

The rearrangement uses TRBV11-3 and TRBJ2-5; D remains ambiguous. The germline gives CDR1 SGHNT, CDR2 YENEEA. The CDR3 contains 13 residues. V gave up 2 bases and J gave up 4 bases, with 8 bases separating them. The CDR3, as DNA: TGTGCCAGCAGCTTAATCCCGAGAGAGACCCAGTACTTC. It yields the protein CASSLIPRETQYF.

V and J are TRBV5-1 and TRBJ2-1, with 11 bases identical to TRBD2. This CDR3 is built from 16 residues. The V gene's germline CDR1 is SGHRS and CDR2 YFSETQ. Trimming cost V 3 bases and J 5 bases; bases outside gene matches: 7. The CDR3 here is CASSSSASGRHNEQFF. The CDR3 coding sequence is TGCGCCAGCAGCTCCTCGGCTAGCGGGAGGCACAATGAGCAGTTCTTC.

This clone has only a few counts. The chain recombines TRBV19 with TRBJ1-3; 8 nucleotides agree with TRBD1. V was clipped by 7 bases and J by 2 bases; unmatched bases: 13. CDR1 is LNHDA and CDR2 is SQIVND in the germline V gene (reference sequence). The CDR3 has 17 amino acids. The CDR3: CASTPQGQGQTGNTIYF. The CDR3 nucleotides read TGTGCCAGTACCCCGCAAGGACAGGGACAAACTGGAAACACCATATATTTT.

Comment on this clone: One end of the junction fails to match germline, which may point to a read error. V and J are TRBV6-5 and TRBJ1-5; the D is unclear. Germline assignment: CDR1 MNHEY and CDR2 SVGAGI. The CDR3 has 13 residues. CDR3 sequence: CASSFSPDQSQHF. As DNA, the CDR3 is TGTGCCAGCAGTTTTAGCCCCGATCAGTCCCAGCATTTT.